This is a list of T cell receptor beta chains from one sample in a study of beta chain features in type 1 diabetes. This table comes from immunoSEQ multiplex PCR, and its TCRdb copy is limited to in-frame clones, with some not included. Of 300,000 to 350,000 clones listed, roughly 12% were seen once; the top ten hold roughly 0.015%. Sample: naive CD4+ T cells from blood. All receptors come from a woman between 18 and 30 years old with type 1 diabetes. Both conserved end residues are part of each CDR3. Only part of the rows carry a size: once, few, many, or a class if the clone is expanded.

v_gene	abundance	j_gene	CDR3aa
TRBV11-2	NA	TRBJ2-1	CASSSLNRDRVNEQFF
TRBV13	NA	TRBJ1-1	CASSYRRGENTEAFF
TRBV30	NA	TRBJ2-6	CAWSVLFVSGANVLTF
TRBV4-3	many	TRBJ2-5	CASSQSGGRPETQYF
TRBV28	NA	TRBJ2-7	CASSSGQGAYEQYF
TRBV30	NA	TRBJ2-7	CAWSSGITYEQYF
TRBV5-1	NA	TRBJ2-1	CASSEGGGGEQFF
TRBV5-1	NA	TRBJ2-5	CASSGGQGPETQYF
TRBV2	NA	TRBJ2-5	CASNRQTQETQYF
TRBV5-1	NA	TRBJ2-3	CASSLVQAPTDTQYF
TRBV5-1	NA	TRBJ2-5	CASSLGGYKETQYF
TRBV6-5	NA	TRBJ1-2	CASSSSWTVRNYGYTF
TRBV4-3	few	TRBJ2-5	CASSQDQGETQYF
TRBV30	NA	TRBJ2-3	CAWSLQGTDTQYF
TRBV4-2	few	TRBJ2-7	CASSQDYGSSYEQYF
TRBV2	NA	TRBJ2-2	CASSVEENTGELFF
TRBV5-4	few	TRBJ2-2	CASSSGGTGPTGELFF
TRBV6-5	NA	TRBJ1-1	CASSYTGEMNTEAFF
TRBV5-4	NA	TRBJ2-1	CASSYIAGGYYNEQFF
TRBV18	NA	TRBJ2-1	CASSPPYGGAGDEQFF
TRBV19	NA	TRBJ2-1	CASSIQQGSWDEQFF
TRBV30	NA	TRBJ2-3	CAGTLSGSDTQYF
TRBV7-9	few	TRBJ2-3	CASSLGGQTDTQYF
TRBV18	NA	TRBJ2-3	CASSQRVGQGADTQYF
TRBV5-6	few	TRBJ1-2	CASSLASGGYTF
TRBV7-2	NA	TRBJ2-1	CASSTPTSGPSYNEQFF
TRBV19	NA	TRBJ1-2	CASKVTTGANYGYTF
TRBV7-2	NA	TRBJ1-1	CASSLRGVNTEAFF
TRBV25-1	few	TRBJ2-2	CASRQTGTGELFF